This TCR beta chain came from a study of vaccination effects on CD4 cells after COVID-19. Study results and limitations: In the study, convalescent patients were few, and early post-infection timepoints were absent.

Concerning this clone: Its cognate antigen is unknown.

Germline values: CDR1 LNHDA, CDR2 SQIVND (reference sequence). J gave up 6 bases and V 5 bases, and 7 bases lay outside the gene matches. The CDR3 is made up of 14 amino acids. Sequenced by immunoSEQ multiplex PCR; TCRdb stores in-frame clones only, minus some. The table shows some 40,000 clones, with about 80% occurring only once. Once cultured for under 11 days, the cells underwent separation to obtain CD4+ T cells. PCR-confirmed SARS-CoV-2 infection occurred in the person between March and December 2020. All participants had two doses of either the BNT162b2 or mRNA-1273 vaccine. Source: CD4+ T cells from PBMCs cultured without peptide, taken after COVID-19 vaccination. This sequence originates from a human donor who had a prior SARS-CoV-2 infection. The V call is TRBV19, the J call TRBJ1-5, with 7 bases lining up with TRBD1. The CDR3 sequence is CASSRQGGGQPQHF. The CDR3 nucleotides read TGTGCCAGTAGTCGACAGGGAGGCGGTCAGCCCCAGCATTTT.